This TCR beta chain is drawn from a study of blood T cell repertoires in COVID-19. As for the study in general: Specimens from acute and convalescent COVID-19 originated in the United States, Italy and Spain.

There are 19 residues in the CDR3. Germline lookup yields CDR1 LGHNT and CDR2 FRNRAP. V shed 2 bases and J shed 2 bases, with 23 bases lying between them. Method: immunoSEQ multiplex PCR; TCRdb's copy keeps in-frame clones and lacks some. The sample consists of roughly 69,000 clones, around 90% of them appearing once. Sequencing was done on a sample of peripheral blood. The TCR was taken from a man aged 45-60 years with acute or convalescent COVID-19. The chain has TRBV12-5 and TRBJ2-3; weak D call: TRBD1 (6 bases). DNA of the CDR3: TGTGCTAGTGGTTTGTATTCTGCCAGGGGCCCCTCTCACACAGATACGCAGTATTTT. This sequence encodes CASGLYSARGPSHTDTQYF.